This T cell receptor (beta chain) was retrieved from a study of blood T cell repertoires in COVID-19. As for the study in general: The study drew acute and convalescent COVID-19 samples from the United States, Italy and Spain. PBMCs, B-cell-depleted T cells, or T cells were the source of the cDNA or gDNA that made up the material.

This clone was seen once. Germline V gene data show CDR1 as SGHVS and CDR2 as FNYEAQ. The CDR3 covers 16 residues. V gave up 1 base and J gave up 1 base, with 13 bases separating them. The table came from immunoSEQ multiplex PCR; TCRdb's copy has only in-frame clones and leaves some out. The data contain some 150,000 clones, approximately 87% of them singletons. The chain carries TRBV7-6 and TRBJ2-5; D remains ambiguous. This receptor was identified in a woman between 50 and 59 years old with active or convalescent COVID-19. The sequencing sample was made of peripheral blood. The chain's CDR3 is CASSLGADGIQETQYF. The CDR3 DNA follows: TGTGCCAGCAGCTTAGGGGCCGACGGAATCCAAGAGACCCAGTACTTC. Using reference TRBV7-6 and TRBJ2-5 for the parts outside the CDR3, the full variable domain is GAGVSQSPRYKVTKRGQDVALRCDPISGHVSLYWYRQALGQGPEFLTYFNYEAQQDKSGLPNDRFSAERPEGSISTLTIQRTEQRDSAMYRCASSLGADGIQETQYFGPGTRLLVL.